These 28 T cell receptor beta chains came from one sample sequenced in a study of blood T cells in healthy people across ages. A second PCR, run for about 6 to 11 cycles, used a sample-barcoded 5' primer plus a J-beta primer mix. TCRdb redid the calling of the 5' RACE reads with MiXCR, one entry per CDR3 protein. Of 1.2 million to 1.5 million distinct CDR3 sequences listed, 55% to 75% are singletons. Input material: blood. These receptor sequences come from a man aged 18-30 years in good health.

The table lists this clonotype with a few counts. The rearrangement joins TRBV3-1 to TRBJ1-4, with D unresolved. CDR1 and CDR2 from the germline V gene are LGHDT and YNNKEL (reference sequence). This CDR3 has 14 amino acids. The V end lost 4 bases, the J end lost 5 bases, and 11 bases lay between the germline ends. This CDR3 reads CASSRASANEKLFF. CDR3 in DNA: TGTGCCAGCAGCCGGGCCAGCGCGAATGAAAAACTGTTTTTT.

The rearrangement links TRBV7-2 to TRBJ2-7; a possible D gene is TRBD1 (5 bases). This CDR3 has 13 residues. Germline CDR1 reads SGHTA; CDR2 reads FQGNSA. V was trimmed by 6 bases and J by 2 bases, leaving 11 bases between them. Written as DNA, the CDR3 is TGTGCCAGCAGAGGACACCCTACCTACGAGCAGTACTTC. Translation: CASRGHPTYEQYF.

The rearrangement uses TRBV12-3 or TRBV12-4 and TRBJ2-1; 7 nucleotides align to TRBD1. V was clipped by 6 bases and J by 7 bases; unmatched bases: 9. The CDR3 loop spans 14 amino acids. CDR3 sequence: CASRTGTESNEQFF. CDR3 DNA: TGTGCCAGCAGGACCGGGACAGAAAGTAATGAGCAGTTCTTC.

This sequence joins TRBV7-2 and TRBJ2-5, with D unresolved. The J call may not be correct, given that the DNA end is closer to TRBJ2-7. The CDR3 spans 14 residues. Germline CDR1 SGHTA, CDR2 FQGNSA. The CDR3 bases are TGTGCCAGCAGCTTAGACCCGGAACCATACGAGCAGTACTTC. Translation gives CASSLDPEPYEQYF.

The chain carries TRBV9 and TRBJ2-7; TRBD2 matches 8 bases. The length of the CDR3 is 14 residues. Trimming took 1 base from V and 4 from J; bases not matched to a gene: 4. Germline loops: CDR1 SGDLS, CDR2 YYNGEE. The chain's CDR3 is CASSVYPGGYEQYF. Written as DNA, the CDR3 is TGTGCCAGCAGCGTATATCCGGGGGGGTACGAGCAGTACTTC.

The gene calls are TRBV29-1 and TRBJ1-2; D is uncertain. The V end lost 6 bases, the J end lost 0 bases, and 11 bases lay between the germline ends. In germline, CDR1 is SQVTM, CDR2 ANQGSEA. This CDR3 is built from 13 residues. Written as DNA, the CDR3 is TGCAGCGTCCAGACTGAGGCTAACTATGGCTACACCTTC. This sequence encodes CSVQTEANYGYTF.

This clonotype showed up just a few times. The chain employs TRBV20-1 and TRBJ2-1; a possible D gene is TRBD1 (6 bases). The ends were cut back, 1 base at V and 4 bases at J, with 17 bases in the middle. The germline V gene has CDR1 DFQATT and CDR2 SNEGSKA (reference sequence). This CDR3 contains 16 residues. The CDR3 nucleotides are TGCAGTGCTAGAGTGGGACAAGGATTGTCTTACAATGAGCAGTTCTTC. Translating gives CSARVGQGLSYNEQFF.

This clonotype was detected only a few times. The V and J genes are TRBV15 and TRBJ2-7; 10 nucleotides line up with TRBD2. Germline assignment: CDR1 LNHNV and CDR2 YYDKDF (reference sequence). CDR3 length equals 16 residues. V lost 0 bases, J lost 2 bases, and 4 bases stayed unmatched. As DNA, the CDR3 is TGTGCCACCAGCAGAGATTGGACTAGCGGTACCTACGAGCAGTACTTC. Its translation is CATSRDWTSGTYEQYF.

The chain combines TRBV28 with TRBJ2-5; TRBD2 matches at 7 bases. Germline CDR1 reads MDHEN; CDR2 reads SYDVKM. The V and J ends lost 10 bases and 3 bases, in that order; junction bases with no gene match: 11. There are 14 residues in the CDR3. The CDR3 nucleotides are TGTGCCACATCCTTGGCGGGAGTAAAAGAGACCCAGTACTTC. As protein: CATSLAGVKETQYF.

In DNA form, the CDR3 reads TGTGCCAGCAGAGCCGGGACAGGGGACTTGTACGAGCAGTACTTC. Its protein is CASRAGTGDLYEQYF. The chain recombines TRBV2 with TRBJ2-4; 10 nucleotides align to TRBD1. The end of the DNA fits TRBJ2-7 better, so the J call may be wrong. This CDR3 region has 15 residues. The V gene's germline CDR1 is SNHLY and CDR2 FYNNEI.

This clonotype was counted between two and nine times. V usage is TRBV3-1 and J usage is TRBJ1-6; no firm D call. V lost 5 bases, J lost 6 bases, and 17 bases lay in between. This CDR3 contains 16 residues. Per the germline V gene, CDR1 is LGHDT and CDR2 is YNNKEL (reference sequence). The CDR3 DNA follows: TGTGCCAGCAGCAAATTTCAGGTCTCCGGTAATTCACCCCTCCACTTT. Protein product: CASSKFQVSGNSPLHF.

This clonotype showed up just a few times. This chain links TRBV7-8 with TRBJ2-5; 7 bases agree with TRBD1. The CDR3 runs to 15 residues. CDR1 and CDR2 from the germline V gene are SGHVS and FQNEAQ. J lost 1 base, V lost 1 base, and 3 bases had no gene match. CDR3 amino acids: CASSLGGQSQETQYF. The DNA of the CDR3 is TGTGCCAGCAGCTTAGGGGGACAGAGCCAAGAGACCCAGTACTTC.

To note about this clonotype: Sequence at one end of the junction differs from germline and may be a read error. This rearrangement joins TRBV27 to TRBJ2-7; no reliable D call. Germline CDR1 and CDR2: MNHEY and SMNVEV (reference sequence). The CDR3 has 13 residues. CDR3 region: CTSSLNGFYEQYF. For the CDR3, the DNA is TGTACCAGCAGTTTAAATGGATTCTACGAGCAGTACTTC.

The gene calls are TRBV11-2 and TRBJ1-6, with D perhaps TRBD1 (5 bases). The ends were cut back, 3 bases at V and 4 bases at J, with 7 bases in the middle. Germline V lookup: CDR1 SGHAT, CDR2 FQNNGV. The CDR3 is made up of 14 amino acids. For the CDR3, the DNA is TGTGCCAGCAGCTTTCAGGGTTATAATTCACCCCTCCACTTT. Translation: CASSFQGYNSPLHF.

This clonotype was seen just once. The chain recombines TRBV5-1 with TRBJ1-1, with D uncertain. The CDR3 covers 13 residues. Germline V gene data show CDR1 as SGHRS and CDR2 as YFSETQ. V lost 5 bases to trimming and J lost 0 bases, with 8 bases between them. The CDR3 DNA sequence: TGCGCCAGCAGTACCTGGATGAACACTGAAGCTTTCTTT. This gives the protein CASSTWMNTEAFF.

The gene calls are TRBV5-1 and TRBJ2-1; 9 bases match TRBD2. V lost 4 bases to trimming and J lost 2 bases; unmatched junction nucleotides: 10. The CDR3 is 17 amino acids. Germline V gives CDR1 SGHRS, CDR2 YFSETQ. CDR3 region: CASSQDLLAGTYNEQFF. The CDR3 nucleotides are TGCGCCAGCAGCCAAGACTTGCTAGCGGGGACCTACAATGAGCAGTTCTTC. The full variable domain, completed using reference TRBV5-1 and TRBJ2-1, is KAGVTQTPRYLIKTRGQQVTLSCSPISGHRSVSWYQQTPGQGLQFLFEYFSETQRNKGNFPGRFSGRQFSNSRSEMNVSTLELGDSALYLCASSQDLLAGTYNEQFFGPGTRLTVL.

This clonotype was detected only a few times. The chain recombines TRBV4-1 with TRBJ2-1, with D unclear. V dropped 11 bases and J dropped 7 bases, with 9 bases sitting between them. Germline CDR1 is MGHRA and CDR2 is YSYEKL. This CDR3 is 10 amino acids long. CDR3 sequence reads: CAPKRNEQFF. The CDR3 coding sequence is TGCGCCCCAAAGAGAAATGAGCAGTTCTTC.

The gene calls are TRBV6-5 and TRBJ1-4; 7 bases are a match to TRBD1. Looked up from germline, CDR1 is MNHEY and CDR2 is SVGAGI. There are 16 residues in the CDR3. Losses at the gene ends were 8 bases for V and 3 bases for J; bases not matched to a gene: 12. CDR3 in DNA: TGTGCCAGCGCCCCGGAATCAGGGGGACCTAATGAAAAACTGTTTTTT. Its protein product is CASAPESGGPNEKLFF.

The V and J genes are TRBV13 and TRBJ2-5; unclear D gene. CDR1 and CDR2 from the germline V gene are PRHDT and FYEKMQ (reference sequence). Trimming removed 4 bases from V and 5 bases from J, with 14 bases in between. The CDR3 loop spans 14 amino acids. DNA of the CDR3: TGTGCCAGCAGCTCGGATAGCATTTCTGAGACCCAGTACTTC. It is translated as CASSSDSISETQYF. Supplemented by reference TRBV13 and TRBJ2-5, the full variable domain reads AAGVIQSPRHLIKEKRETATLKCYPIPRHDTVYWYQQGPGQDPQFLISFYEKMQSDKGSIPDRFSAQQFSDYHSELNMSSLELGDSALYFCASSSDSISETQYFGPGTRLLVL.

V and J are TRBV4-1 and TRBJ1-2; possibly TRBD1 for D (6 bases). CDR3 length: 14 amino acids. The ends were cut back, 1 base at V and 6 bases at J, with 12 bases in the middle. CDR1 MGHRA and CDR2 YSYEKL come from the germline V gene. The CDR3 reads CASSQVGQGHGYTF. In DNA, the CDR3 is TGCGCCAGCAGCCAAGTCGGGCAGGGGCATGGCTACACCTTC.

The rearrangement links TRBV2 to TRBJ2-7, with TRBD1 as a possible D gene (6 bases). The J call may be faulty, since TRBJ2-1 better matches the DNA end. Germline V CDR1 and CDR2: SNHLY, FYNNEI. There are 11 residues in the CDR3. DNA of the CDR3: TGTGCCATACAGGGTAGGGCTGAGCAGTTCTTC. Its translation: CAIQGRAEQFF.

V is TRBV20-1 and J is TRBJ2-2; 11 nucleotides agree with TRBD2. The CDR3 spans 18 residues. The junction had 12 bases not matched to a gene; V was cut back by 1 base and J by 5 bases. The germline CDR1 and CDR2 sequences are DFQATT and SNEGSKA (reference sequence). CDR3 in DNA: TGCAGTGCTAGAGTCCCTTTACTAGCGGGAGTTGGTACCGGGGAGCTGTTTTTT. It codes for CSARVPLLAGVGTGELFF.

The V call is TRBV4-3, the J call TRBJ2-2; D is unresolved. The germline gives CDR1 LGHNA, CDR2 YSLEER. The CDR3 is made up of 14 amino acids. Deletions cut 4 bases from V and 0 bases from J, with 6 bases between. In DNA form, the CDR3 reads TGCGCCAGCAGCCCTCAAACGAACACCGGGGAGCTGTTTTTT. It codes for CASSPQTNTGELFF.

Turning to this clonotype: One junction end disagrees with the germline gene, perhaps due to a read error. The rearrangement joins TRBV29-1 to TRBJ2-7; the D call may be TRBD1 or TRBD2 (5 bases each). The CDR3 totals 12 residues. CDR1 is SQVTM, CDR2 ANQGSEA, per germline. CDR3 DNA sequence: TGCAGCGTAGGGGAGCGTAACAATGAGAAGTTCTTC. The encoded protein is CSVGERNNEKFF.

The gene calls are TRBV14 and TRBJ1-6; 8 positions match TRBD1. Looked up from germline, CDR1 is SGHDN and CDR2 is FVKESK. This CDR3 comprises 16 residues. After removal of 3 bases from V and 5 bases from J, the junction contained 6 bases not matched to a gene. In DNA form, the CDR3 reads TGTGCCAGCAGCCACCAAGGACAGGGAGATAATTCACCCCTCCACTTT. It yields the protein CASSHQGQGDNSPLHF.

This chain connects TRBV10-3 to TRBJ2-7; 9 bases are shared with TRBD1. Germline V CDR1 and CDR2: ENHRY, SYGVKD. This CDR3 has 17 amino acids. The ends lost 5 bases at V and 4 bases at J; junction bases unmatched: 15. For the CDR3, the DNA is TGTGCCATCAGTCTGCGGGGTCGGACAGGGGATTATTACGAGCAGTACTTC. Translation gives CAISLRGRTGDYYEQYF.

This clonotype was recorded once. The rearrangement uses TRBV7-2 and TRBJ1-2; TRBD1 aligns across 11 bases. The V gene's germline CDR1 is SGHTA and CDR2 FQGNSA. The V gene end was trimmed by 5 bases and the J gene end by 4 bases; junction bases not matched to a gene: 12. The CDR3 spans 17 residues. The CDR3 spells CASSPGRTGGIIYGYTF. The CDR3 nucleotides are TGTGCCAGCAGCCCCGGGAGGACAGGGGGCATTATCTATGGCTACACCTTC.

This sequence joins TRBV5-1 and TRBJ1-6, with 8 nucleotides matching TRBD1. In germline, CDR1 is SGHRS, CDR2 YFSETQ. This CDR3 has 16 amino acids. The junction had 6 bases not matched to a gene; V was cut back by 0 bases and J by 7 bases. This chain's CDR3 is CASSLGTGGKNSPLHF. CDR3 sequence (DNA): TGCGCCAGCAGCTTGGGTACAGGGGGTAAGAATTCACCCCTCCACTTT.